The entry below gives a single T cell receptor beta chain sequence along with its context. This entry comes from a study of post-analysis software for immune sequencing data. Study overall: The cohort encompassed relapsing-remitting, secondary progressive and progressive-relapsing multiple sclerosis disease courses.

Prepared TCR beta cDNA libraries contained unique molecular identifiers. Using its own MiXCR run on the PCR reads, TCRdb lists one record per CDR3 protein. The data show approximately 570,000 distinct CDR3 sequences, with about 40% seen just once and roughly 1.7% held by the top ten. This receptor was identified in a girl between 5 and 17 years old with multiple sclerosis. The sample consisted of blood.

The CDR3 loop is CASSSSTSYEQYF. In nucleotides, the CDR3 is TGTGCCAGCAGTTCCTCTACAAGTTACGAGCAGTACTTC. The rearrangement links TRBV6-5 to TRBJ2-7; D not resolved. V lost 4 bases and J lost 4, with 11 bases in between. The CDR3 extends over 13 amino acids. Germline CDR1 MNHEY, CDR2 SVGAGI.